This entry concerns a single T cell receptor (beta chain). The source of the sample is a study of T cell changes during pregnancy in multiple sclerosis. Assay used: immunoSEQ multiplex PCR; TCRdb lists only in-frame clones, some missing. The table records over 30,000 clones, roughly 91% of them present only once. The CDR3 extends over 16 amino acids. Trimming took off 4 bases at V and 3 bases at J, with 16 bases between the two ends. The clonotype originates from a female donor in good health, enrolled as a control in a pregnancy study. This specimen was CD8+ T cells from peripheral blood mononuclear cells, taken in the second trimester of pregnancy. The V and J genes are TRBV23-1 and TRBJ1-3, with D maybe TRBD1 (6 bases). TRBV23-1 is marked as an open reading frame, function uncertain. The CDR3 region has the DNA TGCGCCAGCAGTCGAGCCCACAGGGTTAATGGAAACACCATATATTTT. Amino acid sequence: CASSRAHRVNGNTIYF.